These T cell receptor beta chains were read from a single sample in a study of T-cell memory formation after mild COVID-19. TCRdb re-called the 5' RACE reads through MiXCR, storing one row per CDR3 protein. The data hold about 260,000 distinct CDR3 sequences, with 15% to 20% observed a single time. Sequenced sample: PBMCs or a T cell subset sorted from them (not recorded which). These receptors originate from a man between 18 and 35 years old who had mild COVID-19 (a few samples of this study predate the infection). Cell type and time point are not known. Each CDR3 is given with its conserved first and last residue. A D gene is named only where the DNA matches it firmly. A clone size is listed for some rows: how often the clone was seen (once, few, many), or a class if it is expanded.

TRBJ2-1 | . | TRBD1 | TRBV9 | CASSVGDRARNEQFF
TRBJ2-5 | many | TRBD2 | TRBV7-2 | CASSLQRGVQETQYF
TRBJ2-1 | many | . | TRBV5-1 | CASSFRGDEQFF
TRBJ1-1 | few | . | TRBV20-1 | CSALRGMNTEAFF
TRBJ2-2 | . | TRBD2 | TRBV4-3 | CASSHGTKIGELFF
TRBJ1-5 | . | . | TRBV12-3/TRBV12-4 | CASNDQGNQPQHF
TRBJ1-1 | . | . | TRBV10-3 | CAIRGGGNTEAFF
TRBJ2-6 | . | . | TRBV7-9 | CASIDYGANVLTF
TRBJ1-3 | few | . | TRBV6-6 | CAGSSSGNTIYF
TRBJ2-1 | . | TRBD2 | TRBV29-1 | CSATGLAGAYLHEQFF
TRBJ2-2 | few | TRBD2 | TRBV4-2 | CASSPTSGGPGELFF
TRBJ2-5 | . | TRBD2 | TRBV12-3/TRBV12-4 | CASSRGGPNQETQYF
TRBJ1-2 | . | . | TRBV7-9 | CASSFGKDANYGYTF
TRBJ2-5 | few | . | TRBV2 | CASSAEYQETQYF
TRBJ2-1 | . | . | TRBV19 | CASSIGVYNEQFF
TRBJ1-5 | . | TRBD1 | TRBV9 | CASSATGGVQPRHF
TRBJ2-1 | . | TRBD1 | TRBV7-9 | CASSSYRGRGDEQFF
TRBJ1-2 | few | TRBD1 | TRBV5-1 | CASSLHLRDRGQGYTF
TRBJ2-3 | few | . | TRBV29-1 | CSVEGNRAGDTQYF
TRBJ2-1 | few | . | TRBV5-1 | CASRLAGWTYNEQFF
TRBJ1-2 | few | TRBD1 | TRBV20-1 | CSAKTGVGGYTF
TRBJ2-5 | many | . | TRBV7-9 | CAIMLGTQYF
TRBJ1-4 | . | TRBD1 | TRBV7-2 | CASGGQFREKLFF
TRBJ2-7 | . | TRBD2 | TRBV7-8 | CASSLGPGGGPYEQYF
TRBJ2-1 | . | . | TRBV20-1 | CSASGPGVSYNEQFF
TRBJ2-7 | few | . | TRBV20-1 | CSAIFGSSYEQYF
TRBJ1-4 | few | TRBD1 | TRBV4-3 | CASSPDRVDEKLFF
TRBJ2-7 | . | . | TRBV7-2 | CASSPGSGEQYF
TRBJ2-2 | few | . | TRBV10-3 | CAISESWPTGELFF
TRBJ2-1 | few | . | TRBV4-2 | CASSQDGTVSYNEQFF
TRBJ1-2 | . | . | TRBV6-5 | CASSFRVWSGYTF
TRBJ1-2 | . | . | TRBV2 | CASIPARGINYGYTF
TRBJ2-7 | . | . | TRBV18 | CASSPGHTNEQYF
TRBJ1-4 | many | . | TRBV7-2 | CASSFKPGQEEKLFF
TRBJ2-5 | . | TRBD1 | TRBV27 | CASGPGGETQYF
TRBJ1-4 | few | . | TRBV20-1 | CSARDSAGEKLFF
TRBJ1-2 | . | TRBD1 | TRBV9 | CASSVEQGALGGYTF
TRBJ2-1 | few | . | TRBV2 | CASRQAVEQFF
TRBJ2-5 | few | . | TRBV5-1 | CASSLDRSEETQYF
TRBJ1-6 | . | TRBD1 | TRBV29-1 | CSVRQGGNSPLHF
TRBJ2-2 | . | TRBD2 | TRBV10-3 | CAISPTSGGAPGELFF
TRBJ2-3 | few | . | TRBV12-3/TRBV12-4 | CASSWEWLDTQYF
TRBJ2-1 | few | TRBD1 | TRBV4-3 | CASSQDRGPLYHNEQFF
TRBJ2-7 | few | . | TRBV12-3/TRBV12-4 | CASSRSGHLFSEQYF
TRBJ1-2 | . | TRBD1 | TRBV4-3 | CASSRSDRGGGYTF
TRBJ2-3 | few | TRBD2 | TRBV4-3 | CASSPQVAGDSTDTQYF
TRBJ2-2 | few | . | TRBV6-2/TRBV6-3 | CASSMGTGELFF
TRBJ2-3 | few | . | TRBV6-1 | CASRDKGTDTQYF
TRBJ1-6 | . | . | TRBV15 | CATSRDNLVSPLHF
TRBJ2-5 | few | . | TRBV5-1 | CASSLAAVGQETQYF
TRBJ1-4 | few | TRBD1 | TRBV7-2 | CASSADRGGEKLFF
TRBJ2-3 | . | TRBD2 | TRBV7-8 | CASSLGTSGGLSTDTQYF
TRBJ1-1 | . | . | TRBV7-9 | CASSLGMTEAFF